This TCR beta chain was sequenced for a study of blood T cell repertoires in COVID-19 (TCRdb year 2020). At the level of the whole study: Samples covering the acute and convalescent phases of COVID-19 were provided by collaborators in the United States, Italy and Spain. The prospective study material was composed of cDNA or gDNA derived from T cells, B-cell-depleted T cells, or PBMCs. Deeply sampled blood TCRbeta repertoires from subjects exposed to, actively infected with, or recovered from COVID-19 were included in the dataset. The repertoires were released in a freely available public database meant as a resource for research on the immune response to SARS-CoV-2. Samples were obtained from the ongoing ImmuneRACE study (first 160 participants) and from over 1,000 subjects provided by 6 global collaborators. Sample metadata almost always included a de-identified subject ID, COVID-19 status, age in years and sex. Where available, HLA class I and class II types were taken from metadata supplied by the sample provider and were not determined by assay-based typing.

TCRbeta CDR3 regions were amplified from genomic DNA using the immunoSEQ Assay, a bias-controlled multiplex PCR. The study's processing was this. Within the assay, amplification of reference gene primers was used to estimate how many nucleated cells each sample contained. To quantify the absolute abundance of each unique TCRbeta CDR3 rearrangement, sequence reads were collapsed and filtered. Productive Simpson clonality was computed per sample as the square root of Simpson's diversity index over productive rearrangements. Held by TCRdb, this immuneACCESS table contains in-frame sequences only and omits some clones. Under half of the omission traces to an unresolved V gene where checked; the cause of the rest is unknown. The DNA gave D and trimming, while V, J and clone size come from that table. Within this sample are under 300,000 clones, with nearly 90% of them counted one time only. Under 2.5% of the sample comes from the top ten.

The CDR3 spans 15 residues, from the cysteine through the phenylalanine. Only the CDR3 portion is preserved as DNA: 45 bases, with reading frame beginning at the first base. The germline V and J ends show losses of 1 base and 3 bases respectively, and no gene match explains 4 bases of the junction. The germline V gene gives CDR1 as MGHRA and CDR2 as YSYEKL. As for this clone: The antigen this receptor binds is unknown. No base quality values were provided; no much bigger clone lies one nucleotide off.

Summary of the overall study and its limitations: Clinical and demographic metadata were provided uncurated, with the amount varying by source and participant.

Another Seattle source contributed samples from volunteer blood donors who had recovered from COVID-19. Collaborating institutions collected whole blood in K2EDTA tubes following their own protocols. Collaborator samples were shipped for TCRbeta analysis as frozen whole blood, isolated PBMCs, or DNA extracted from either sample type. This chain is built from TRBV4-1 and TRBJ2-5; TRBD1 matches 8 bases in the middle. This clonotype was sampled from a woman aged 40 to 50 who had recovered from COVID-19. The sample was peripheral blood. The CDR3 region reads CASSQGDRGEETQYF. The nucleotide sequence is given as TGCGCCAGCAGCCAAGGCGACAGGGGAGAAGAGACCCAGTACTTC.